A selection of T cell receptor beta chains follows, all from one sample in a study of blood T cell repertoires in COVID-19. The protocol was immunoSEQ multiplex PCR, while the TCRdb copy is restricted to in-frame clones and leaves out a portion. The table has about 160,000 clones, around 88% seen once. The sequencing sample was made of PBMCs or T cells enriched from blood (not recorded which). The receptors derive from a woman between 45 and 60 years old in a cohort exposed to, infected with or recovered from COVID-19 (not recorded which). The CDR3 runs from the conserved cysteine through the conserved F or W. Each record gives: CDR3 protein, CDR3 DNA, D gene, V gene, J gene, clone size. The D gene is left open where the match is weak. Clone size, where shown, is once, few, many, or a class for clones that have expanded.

CASSRLAGGRNEQFF	TGTGCCAGCAGCCGTCTAGCGGGGGGGCGAAATGAGCAGTTCTTC	TRBD2	TRBV16	TRBJ2-1	-
CASSLGDYELGDEQFF	TGCGCCAGCAGCTTGGGGGACTACGAACTGGGGGATGAGCAGTTCTTC	TRBD2	TRBV5-1	TRBJ2-1	-
CATTAKRKGYTF	TGTGCCACCACAGCTAAACGTAAGGGCTACACCTTC	-	TRBV28	TRBJ1-2	-
CASSDQLAGITDTQYF	TGTGCCAGCAGTGACCAACTAGCGGGGATAACAGATACGCAGTATTTT	TRBD2	TRBV2	TRBJ2-3	-
CASSVDQNTQYF	TGTGCCAGCAGTGTTGATCAGAATACGCAGTATTTT	-	TRBV2	TRBJ2-3	few
CASSPPAGNNSPLHF	TGTGCCAGCTCACCACCTGCCGGTAATAATTCACCCCTCCACTTT	-	TRBV18	TRBJ1-6	once
CASSEGQFFFGQFF	TGTGCCAGCAGTGAAGGACAGTTTTTCTTCGGGCAGTTCTTC	-	TRBV6-1	TRBJ2-1	-
CASRSPPGGSNQPQHF	TGCGCCAGCCGCTCGCCCCCGGGTGGAAGCAATCAGCCCCAGCATTTT	-	TRBV10-1	TRBJ1-5	-
CASSPRDRVHDTQYF	TGTGCCAGCTCACCCCGGGACAGGGTACACGATACGCAGTATTTT	TRBD1	TRBV18	TRBJ2-3	-
CASTQGPYEQYF	TGTGCCAGCACACAGGGACCCTACGAGCAGTACTTC	-	TRBV28	TRBJ2-7	-
CASSQEAGGGTDTQYF	TGTGCCAGCAGCCAAGAAGCAGGAGGGGGCACAGATACGCAGTATTTT	-	TRBV14	TRBJ2-3	-
CASSLGLAQETQYF	TGTGCTAGCAGCTTAGGACTAGCGCAAGAGACCCAGTACTTC	TRBD2	TRBV7-7	TRBJ2-5	-
CASSDGSGVSYEQYF	TGCGCCAGCAGTGATGGGTCAGGGGTCTCCTACGAGCAGTACTTC	-	TRBV10-1	TRBJ2-7	-
CASSAGLAGGYPYEQYF	TGTGCCAGCAGCGCGGGACTAGCGGGAGGTTATCCCTACGAGCAGTACTTC	TRBD2	TRBV11-2	TRBJ2-7	-
CASSLDAGTLNTGELFF	TGTGCCAGCAGCTTAGACGCCGGGACACTGAACACCGGGGAGCTGTTTTTT	-	TRBV11-2	TRBJ2-2	few
CAWTGGNYGYTF	TGTGCCTGGACCGGGGGAAACTATGGCTACACCTTC	-	TRBV30	TRBJ1-2	-
CASSPLAGGYNEQFF	TGTGCCAGCTCTCCCCTAGCGGGGGGGTACAATGAGCAGTTCTTC	TRBD2	TRBV2	TRBJ2-1	-
CASRSTATYEQYF	TGTGCCAGCAGATCTACAGCCACCTACGAGCAGTACTTC	-	TRBV28	TRBJ2-7	once
CAWRDRGQETQYF	TGTGCCTGGAGGGACAGGGGCCAAGAGACCCAGTACTTC	TRBD1	TRBV30	TRBJ2-5	-
CASSQTGGTSGGKSTDTQYF	TGTGCCAGCAGCCAAACTGGCGGGACTAGCGGGGGGAAAAGCACAGATACGCAGTATTTT	TRBD2	TRBV3-1/TRBV3-2	TRBJ2-3	-
CATEGLGWTEAFF	TGTGCCACGGAGGGTTTAGGTTGGACTGAAGCTTTCTTT	-	TRBV6-5	TRBJ1-1	-
CASSLPGAGELFF	TGTGCCAGCAGCTTACCGGGGGCCGGGGAGCTGTTTTTT	-	TRBV7-2	TRBJ2-2	-
CASSLSGRIAGGQETQYF	TGTGCCAGCAGCTTAAGCGGAAGAATAGCGGGGGGGCAAGAGACCCAGTACTTC	TRBD2	TRBV7-9	TRBJ2-5	few
CASGLVAGQPQHF	TGTGCTAGTGGTTTGGTAGCGGGGCAGCCCCAGCATTTT	-	TRBV12-5	TRBJ1-5	-
CASREQGSSTEAFF	TGTGCCAGCAGGGAACAGGGGTCCTCCACTGAAGCTTTCTTT	TRBD1	TRBV2	TRBJ1-1	-
CASSIVAGGGRGQYF	TGTGCCAGTAGTATAGTAGCGGGAGGGGGCCGGGGCCAGTACTTC	TRBD2	TRBV19	TRBJ2-5	-
CAWSREGGITEAFF	TGTGCCTGGAGTCGAGAAGGGGGTATCACTGAAGCTTTCTTT	-	TRBV30	TRBJ1-1	-
CASSSRGTGQGYGYTF	TGTGCCAGTAGTAGCAGGGGGACAGGGCAAGGCTATGGCTACACCTTC	TRBD1	TRBV19	TRBJ1-2	-
CASSSRQGSSANQPQHF	TGTGCCAGCAGCAGCCGACAGGGGTCTTCGGCAAATCAGCCCCAGCATTTT	TRBD1	TRBV7-9	TRBJ1-5	few
CASSLDSPNQPQHF	TGTGCCAGCAGTTTGGACAGCCCAAATCAGCCCCAGCATTTT	-	TRBV27	TRBJ1-5	-
CASSSNPDRGYGYTF	TGTGCCAGCAGTTCAAACCCCGACAGGGGATATGGCTACACCTTC	TRBD1	TRBV6-6	TRBJ1-2	-
CATSDQYQETQYF	TGTGCCACCAGTGATCAATACCAAGAGACCCAGTACTTC	-	TRBV24-1	TRBJ2-5	-
CASSLGQLAAPRDTQYF	TGTGCCAGCAGCTTGGGGCAGCTAGCGGCCCCACGAGATACGCAGTATTTT	TRBD2	TRBV5-8	TRBJ2-3	-
CASSFPQGANNEQFF	TGTGCCAGCAGTTTTCCACAGGGGGCCAACAATGAGCAGTTCTTC	TRBD1	TRBV28	TRBJ2-1	-
CASSETGLDSRNNEQFF	TGTGCCAGCAGTGAAACGGGACTAGACTCACGGAACAATGAGCAGTTCTTC	TRBD2	TRBV2	TRBJ2-1	-
CASSGDYNLEQFF	TGTGCCAGCAGTGGGGACTACAATTTAGAGCAGTTCTTC	TRBD2	TRBV6-2/TRBV6-3	TRBJ2-1	-
CASSFRTGRQPQHF	TGTGCCAGCAGCTTCCGGACCGGGAGACAGCCCCAGCATTTT	-	TRBV5-6	TRBJ1-5	-
CASSPTSQGSYEQYF	TGTGCCAGCAGCCCGACCTCACAGGGTTCCTACGAGCAGTACTTC	-	TRBV9	TRBJ2-7	-
CASSQVRGATGANVLTF	TGTGCCAGCAGCCAAGTTCGGGGAGCGACTGGGGCCAACGTCCTGACTTTC	-	TRBV14	TRBJ2-6	-
CASSHWDSPSTDTQYF	TGTGCCAGCAGCCACTGGGACTCACCAAGCACAGATACGCAGTATTTT	-	TRBV7-8	TRBJ2-3	-